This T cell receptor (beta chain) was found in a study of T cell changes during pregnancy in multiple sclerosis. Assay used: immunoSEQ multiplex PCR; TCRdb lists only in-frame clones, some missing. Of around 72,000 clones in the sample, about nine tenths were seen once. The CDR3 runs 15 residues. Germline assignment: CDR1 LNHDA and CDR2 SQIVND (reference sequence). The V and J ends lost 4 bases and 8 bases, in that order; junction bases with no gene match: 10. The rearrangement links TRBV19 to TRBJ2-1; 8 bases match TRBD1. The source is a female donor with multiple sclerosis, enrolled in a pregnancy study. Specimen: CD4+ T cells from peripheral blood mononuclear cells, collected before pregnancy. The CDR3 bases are TGTGCCAGTAGTAAGGGCCAGGGGGCTTGGGATGAGCAGTTCTTC. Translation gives CASSKGQGAWDEQFF. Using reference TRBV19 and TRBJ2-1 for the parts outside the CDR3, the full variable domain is DGGITQSPKYLFRKEGQNVTLSCEQNLNHDAMYWYRQDPGQGLRLIYYSQIVNDFQKGDIAEGYSVSREKKESFPLTVTSAQKNPTAFYLCASSKGQGAWDEQFFGPGTRLTVL.